This T cell receptor (beta chain) was sequenced in a study of T cell clusters in autoimmune cytopenias. TRB amplification used 250 ng of peripheral blood genomic DNA. Multiplex touch-down PCR amplified TRB using TRB-A and TRB-B pools in one tube. After re-calling the multiplex PCR reads, TCRdb lists one entry per CDR3 protein, DNA absent. The sample table sets out roughly 8,000 distinct CDR3 sequences. This CDR3 has 16 amino acids. Germline assignment: CDR1 MNHEY and CDR2 SMNVEV (reference sequence). The TCR comes from a human donor with an autoimmune cytopenia or autoimmune hepatitis (not recorded which). The rearrangement links TRBV27 to TRBJ2-1; TCRdb's D gene call, TRBD1, goes unchecked for lack of DNA. The sample comprised peripheral blood. This chain's CDR3 is CASSLSPQGAYNEQFF.